This T cell receptor (beta chain) was identified in a study of blood T cell repertoires in COVID-19. Turning to the study itself: PBMCs, B-cell-depleted T cells, or T cells were the source of the cDNA or gDNA that made up the material.

The CDR3 totals 14 residues. Trimming cost V 5 bases and J 6 bases, with 13 bases left between them. Looked up from germline, CDR1 is KGHDR and CDR2 is SFDVKD. Sequenced by immunoSEQ multiplex PCR; TCRdb stores in-frame clones only, minus some. Altogether 110,000 to 150,000 clones are present, roughly 86% being singletons, with the ten largest covering more than 5%. This rearrangement joins TRBV24-1 to TRBJ2-1, with D tentatively TRBD2 (6 bases). The clonotype originates from a human donor in a cohort sampled during active COVID-19. The sample consisted of peripheral blood. CDR3: CATSGYRETNEQFF. For the CDR3, the DNA is TGTGCCACCAGTGGTTACCGGGAGACCAATGAGCAGTTCTTC.